This passage covers 32 T cell receptor beta chains from one sample sequenced in a study of cytomegalovirus exposure and HLA in healthy donors. The PCR used 60 Vbeta and 13 Jbeta primers. Here immunoSEQ multiplex PCR was the method, and the copy in TCRdb shows in-frame clones only, minus some. The sample lists 150,000 or so clones; almost 85% were seen once. The sequenced sample was PBMCs. All receptors come from a man aged 25-45 years in good health and CMV-seronegative.

This sequence joins TRBV6-1 and TRBJ2-7; a weak D match, TRBD2 (5 bases). V dropped 8 bases and J dropped 0 bases, with 17 bases sitting between them. CDR3 length: 15 amino acids. CDR1 is MNHNS, CDR2 SASEGT, per germline. CDR3 sequence reads: CASCQLRVTSYEQYF. The CDR3 DNA sequence: TGTGCCAGCTGTCAACTGAGGGTAACCTCCTACGAGCAGTACTTC.

This chain joins TRBV7-2 and TRBJ1-4; TRBD1 matches at 8 bases. J was trimmed by 6 bases and V by 6 bases; bases with no gene match: 6. The germline V gene encodes CDR1 SGHTA and CDR2 FQGNSA. The CDR3 contains 14 residues. The CDR3 sequence: CASSRQGRDEKLFF. As DNA, the CDR3 is TGTGCCAGCAGTCGACAGGGGCGGGATGAAAAACTGTTTTTT.

The gene calls are TRBV6-5 and TRBJ2-1; 7 bases fit TRBD2. The CDR3 spans 14 residues. Trimming cost V 4 bases and J 4 bases; bases outside gene matches: 4. Per germline, CDR1 MNHEY and CDR2 SVGAGI. The CDR3 DNA reads as TGTGCCAGCAGTTCCCGGGGGGTTTACAATGAGCAGTTCTTC. Protein: CASSSRGVYNEQFF.

The V call is TRBV7-9, the J call TRBJ2-1; D may be TRBD2 (6 bases). Trimming removed 10 bases from V and 8 bases from J, with 27 bases in between. This CDR3 spans 16 amino acids. From germline, CDR1 is SEHNR and CDR2 FQNEAQ (reference sequence). DNA for the CDR3: TGTGCCACCGCGAGAGGCGGGATTGGGGCCTTGGATGAGCAGTTCTTC. This gives the protein CATARGGIGALDEQFF.

The rearrangement uses TRBV7-2 and TRBJ2-3; 8 bases are a match to TRBD2. The junction had 3 bases not matched to a gene; V was cut back by 2 bases and J by 2 bases. Germline V gives CDR1 SGHTA, CDR2 FQGNSA. This CDR3 has 15 residues. CDR3 region: CASSLTSGTTDTQYF. The CDR3 DNA sequence: TGTGCCAGCAGCTTAACTAGCGGAACCACAGATACGCAGTATTTT.

J is TRBJ1-1 and V is TRBV25-1; 11 positions match TRBD1. V was pared by 1 base and J by 7 bases, with 2 bases of the junction left unmatched. The germline CDR1 and CDR2 sequences are MGHDK and SYGVNS. CDR3 size: 14 residues. CDR3 nucleotides: TGTGCCAGCAGTGAATGGGACAGGGGGGATGAAGCTTTCTTT. As protein: CASSEWDRGDEAFF.

The rearrangement joins TRBV9 to TRBJ2-1; 7 bases match TRBD1. J was trimmed by 6 bases and V by 5 bases; bases with no gene match: 5. The CDR3 sequence is 13 residues long. Germline loops: CDR1 SGDLS, CDR2 YYNGEE. In nucleotides, the CDR3 is TGTGCCAGCAGGGGGGCAGGGGGCAATGAGCAGTTCTTC. Its protein is CASRGAGGNEQFF.

The chain couples TRBV7-2 to TRBJ1-2, with a possible D match to TRBD1 (6 bases). The CDR3 contains 15 residues. With 8 bases removed from V and 7 bases from J, the gap between germline ends came to 23 bases. Germline CDR1 and CDR2: SGHTA and FQGNSA. DNA for the CDR3: TGTGCCAGCCGTTCAGCGCCCACCGGGGGGGCTGGCTACACCTTC. It translates to CASRSAPTGGAGYTF.

The V and J genes are TRBV5-1 and TRBJ2-7, with D possibly matching TRBD1 (5 bases). V was shortened by 4 bases and J by 5 bases, with 16 bases between the two germline ends. Per the germline V gene, CDR1 is SGHRS and CDR2 is YFSETQ. The CDR3 has 14 amino acids. The CDR3 coding sequence is TGCGCCAGCAGCACGGCAGGGCCCGCTAACGAGCAGTACTTC. This gives the protein CASSTAGPANEQYF.

This rearrangement joins TRBV7-2 to TRBJ2-5, with 7 bases that match TRBD1. The CDR3 runs to 16 residues. In germline, CDR1 is SGHTA, CDR2 FQGNSA. The trim removed 5 bases at V and 0 bases at J, leaving 9 bases unmatched. The CDR3 DNA sequence: TGTGCCAGCAGCCCCTACGGGACAGCATACCAAGAGACCCAGTACTTC. Encoded protein: CASSPYGTAYQETQYF.

In regard to this clone: An end of the junction differs from the germline gene, which may be a read error. The DNA of the CDR3 is TGTGCCAGCAGCTTAGAAGGGGCAGAGGCCCAGTACTTC. Its translation is CASSLEGAEAQYF. J is TRBJ2-5 and V is TRBV7-9, with D possibly being TRBD1 (5 bases). Germline V gives CDR1 SEHNR, CDR2 FQNEAQ (reference sequence). The CDR3 extends over 13 amino acids.

This clone has just a few counts. The rearrangement uses TRBV21-1 and TRBJ2-7; the table assigns TRBD1, which was not confirmed against the DNA. TRBV21-1 is a pseudogene locus. There are 12 residues in the CDR3. The CDR3 DNA is TGTGCCAGCAGCAAACAGGGCGACGAGCAGTACTTC. Protein sequence: CASSKQGDEQYF.

The rearrangement links TRBV2 to TRBJ2-7; 8 bases map to TRBD1. The V segment lost 6 bases and the J segment 6 bases; nucleotides outside the gene matches: 4. This CDR3 region has 12 residues. Per germline, CDR1 SNHLY and CDR2 FYNNEI. The DNA for the CDR3 is TGTGCCAGCAGGGACAGGGCAGGCGAGCAGTACTTC. This translates into CASRDRAGEQYF. Filled out from reference TRBV2 and TRBJ2-7, the complete variable domain reads EPEVTQTPSHQVTQMGQEVILRCVPISNHLYFYWYRQILGQKVEFLVSFYNNEISEKSEIFDDQFSVERPDGSNFTLKIRSTKLEDSAMYFCASRDRAGEQYFGPGTRLTVT.

This rearrangement joins TRBV18 to TRBJ2-6, with TRBD1 identical over 9 bases. The CDR3 loop spans 15 amino acids. Looked up from germline, CDR1 is KGHSH and CDR2 is LQKENI. Trimming removed 5 bases from V and 2 bases from J; junction bases left unmatched: 1. The CDR3 region has the DNA TGTGCCAGCTCAGGGGACAGGGCTGGGGCCAACGTCCTGACTTTC. This translates into CASSGDRAGANVLTF.

The V call is TRBV5-1, the J call TRBJ2-7, with D possibly being TRBD2 (5 bases). Trimming removed 7 bases from V and 1 base from J, with 15 bases in between. CDR1 SGHRS and CDR2 YFSETQ come from the germline V gene. This CDR3 region has 14 residues. The CDR3 is CASGLGDESYEQYF. The CDR3 DNA follows: TGCGCCAGCGGCCTCGGGGATGAATCCTACGAGCAGTACTTC.

The V gene is TRBV20-1, the J gene TRBJ2-7; D might be TRBD1 (6 bases). The germline V and J ends were trimmed by 7 bases and 2 bases, with 9 bases remaining between them. The germline V gene has CDR1 DFQATT and CDR2 SNEGSKA (reference sequence). The CDR3 covers 11 residues. For the CDR3, the DNA is TGCAGTGGGGCAGGGGCCTACGAGCAGTACTTC. This codes for CSGAGAYEQYF.

V is TRBV25-1 and J is TRBJ2-2, with TRBD2 identical over 10 bases. J lost 6 bases, V lost 6 bases, and 7 bases had no gene match. Germline CDR1 and CDR2: MGHDK and SYGVNS. The CDR3 runs 15 residues. The CDR3 is CASSPSGGKAGELFF. The CDR3 nucleotides read TGTGCCAGCAGCCCTAGCGGGGGAAAAGCCGGGGAGCTGTTTTTT.

This chain uses TRBV6-1 with TRBJ2-3; TRBD1 aligns across 9 bases. The ends lost 7 bases at V and 4 bases at J; junction bases unmatched: 9. Per germline, CDR1 MNHNS and CDR2 SASEGT. CDR3 size: 15 residues. The CDR3 DNA is TGTGCCAGCACTCAACAGGGGGCGCGTCCAGATACGCAGTATTTT. Its protein is CASTQQGARPDTQYF.

V gene TRBV5-3 combines with J gene TRBJ1-3; D is undetermined. TRBV5-3 is an ORF, and what it does is uncertain. V lost 4 bases, J lost 0 bases, and 11 bases lay in between. This CDR3 contains 15 residues. CDR3 bases: TGTGCCAGAAGCCGGTTCCCCTACTCTGGAAACACCATATATTTT. It codes for CARSRFPYSGNTIYF.

This sequence joins TRBV5-5 and TRBJ2-3, with D perhaps TRBD1 (5 bases). V lost 4 bases, J lost 5 bases, and 14 bases lay in between. CDR1 and CDR2 (germline): SGHKS, YYEKEE (reference sequence). The CDR3 has 14 amino acids. CDR3 in amino acids: CASSNQGALDTQYF. CDR3 nucleotide sequence: TGTGCCAGCAGCAACCAGGGTGCATTAGATACGCAGTATTTT. The whole variable domain, filled in from reference TRBV5-5 and TRBJ2-3, reads DAGVTQSPTHLIKTRGQQVTLRCSPISGHKSVSWYQQVLGQGPQFIFQYYEKEERGRGNFPDRFSARQFPNYSSELNVNALLLGDSALYLCASSNQGALDTQYFGPGTRLTVL.

This chain uses TRBV27 with TRBJ2-7, with D unresolved. With 0 bases removed from V and 3 bases from J, the gap between germline ends came to 3 bases. CDR3 size: 12 residues. CDR1 is MNHEY and CDR2 is SMNVEV in the germline V gene (reference sequence). The CDR3 spells CASSLSGYEQYF. CDR3 sequence (DNA): TGTGCCAGCAGTTTATCCGGCTACGAGCAGTACTTC.

This clone came up a few times. J is TRBJ1-4 and V is TRBV28; possibly TRBD1 for D (6 bases). Germline values: CDR1 MDHEN, CDR2 SYDVKM. The CDR3 is 15 amino acids. V shed 3 bases and J shed 11 bases, with 19 bases lying between them. CDR3 sequence: CASSFQQGRGSKLFF. CDR3 nucleotide sequence: TGTGCCAGCAGTTTCCAGCAGGGGAGGGGGTCTAAACTGTTTTTT.

V gene TRBV5-8 combines with J gene TRBJ1-2, with D possibly matching TRBD1 (5 bases). The ends were cut back, 3 bases at V and 7 bases at J, with 16 bases in the middle. Germline CDR1 and CDR2: SGHTS and YDEGEE. CDR3 length: 14 residues. This CDR3 is CASSWAQGSIGYTF. In nucleotides, the CDR3 is TGTGCCAGCAGCTGGGCTCAGGGCTCAATTGGCTACACCTTC. Looking up the rest from reference TRBV5-8 and TRBJ1-2 gives the full variable domain: EAGVTQSPTHLIKTRGQQATLRCSPISGHTSVYWYQQALGLGLQFLLWYDEGEERNRGNFPPRFSGRQFPNYSSELNVNALELEDSALYLCASSWAQGSIGYTFGSGTRLTVV.

The gene calls are TRBV7-8 and TRBJ1-1; D is possibly TRBD1 (5 bases). V was cut by 1 base and J by 5 bases, with 8 bases left in between. The CDR3 consists of 13 residues. Per germline, CDR1 SGHVS and CDR2 FQNEAQ. DNA for the CDR3: TGTGCCAGCAGCTTAGGCGGGGGGACTGAAGCTTTCTTT. It specifies CASSLGGGTEAFF.

The genes are TRBV4-1 and TRBJ2-2, with 8 nucleotides matching TRBD2. The CDR3 has 19 amino acids. The V and J ends lost 0 bases and 2 bases, in that order; junction bases with no gene match: 11. Germline-derived CDR1 and CDR2 are MGHRA and YSYEKL. CDR3 residues: CASSQDLFGRGKNTGELFF. DNA for the CDR3: TGCGCCAGCAGCCAAGATCTTTTCGGGAGGGGCAAAAACACCGGGGAGCTGTTTTTT.

This chain joins TRBV6-1 and TRBJ2-1; 7 bases fit TRBD1. V lost 1 base, J lost 1 base, and 7 bases stayed unmatched. CDR1 is MNHNS and CDR2 is SASEGT in the germline V gene. The CDR3 is 17 residues long. CDR3 amino acids: CASSEVRQGRSYNEQFF. The CDR3 DNA reads as TGTGCCAGCAGTGAAGTGCGACAGGGAAGGTCCTACAATGAGCAGTTCTTC.

This clone showed up just a few times. The chain carries TRBV6-5 and TRBJ2-7, with TRBD2 matching 8 bases. Germline CDR1 is MNHEY and CDR2 is SVGAGI. This CDR3 has 14 residues. V shed 2 bases and J 0 bases; nucleotides not matched to a gene: 0. This CDR3 reads CASSYGTSSYEQYF. In DNA form, the CDR3 reads TGTGCCAGCAGTTACGGGACTAGCTCCTACGAGCAGTACTTC.

The chain links TRBV30 to TRBJ1-5; tentative D call: TRBD1 (5 bases). V lost 2 bases to trimming and J lost 7 bases, with 15 bases between them. Germline CDR1 is GTSNPN and CDR2 is SVGIG (reference sequence). The CDR3 sequence is 14 residues long. The CDR3 DNA reads TGTGCCTGGAGTCCTCAGGGATTAGGCCAGCCCCAGCATTTT. Residues: CAWSPQGLGQPQHF.

The DNA for the CDR3 is TGCGCCAGCAGCCAAGACGTGAGAGGGCACAGCTTCTATGGCTACACCTTC. Translating gives CASSQDVRGHSFYGYTF. The chain carries TRBV4-1 and TRBJ1-2; D unresolved. V was clipped by 0 bases and J by 4 bases, with 18 bases between them. The CDR3 totals 17 residues. The germline gives CDR1 MGHRA, CDR2 YSYEKL.

As DNA, the CDR3 is TGTGCCAGCAGCTTAGATGGACAGGGGTCGGCTACTAGCTATGGCTACACCTTC. Amino acids: CASSLDGQGSATSYGYTF. The V and J genes are TRBV13 and TRBJ1-2; 9 bases agree with TRBD1. CDR3 length: 18 residues. Per the germline V gene, CDR1 is PRHDT and CDR2 is FYEKMQ (reference sequence). V shed 1 base and J 4 bases; nucleotides not matched to a gene: 13. Supplemented by reference TRBV13 and TRBJ1-2, the full variable domain reads AAGVIQSPRHLIKEKRETATLKCYPIPRHDTVYWYQQGPGQDPQFLISFYEKMQSDKGSIPDRFSAQQFSDYHSELNMSSLELGDSALYFCASSLDGQGSATSYGYTFGSGTRLTVV.

This sequence joins TRBV4-1 and TRBJ2-7; 8 bases line up with TRBD2. The germline gives CDR1 MGHRA, CDR2 YSYEKL. The length of the CDR3 is 16 residues. The V segment lost 5 bases and the J segment 2 bases; nucleotides outside the gene matches: 11. The CDR3 nucleotides read TGCGCCAGCAGCGGCATAGGAGCGGGGGACCCCTACGAGCAGTACTTC. Translated, it gives CASSGIGAGDPYEQYF.

This chain joins TRBV9 and TRBJ2-5, with 10 bases aligning to TRBD2. CDR1 SGDLS and CDR2 YYNGEE come from the germline V gene. The CDR3 sequence is 15 residues long. The V and J ends lost 6 bases and 4 bases, in that order; junction bases with no gene match: 9. CDR3 sequence (DNA): TGTGCCAGCACCCAAGCGGGGGGGCCCTCAGAGACCCAGTACTTC. It codes for CASTQAGGPSETQYF.